One sample yielded the 26 T cell receptor beta chains listed below, sequenced in a study of CD8+CD57+ T cells in acquired aplastic anemia. Genomic DNA provided the template from which TCR beta VDJ and CDR3 profiles were obtained. TCRdb processed the reads anew with MiXCR; each CDR3 protein has one entry. The sample carries 150,000 to 200,000 distinct CDR3 sequences, 35% to 55% recorded once. Sample: sorted CD4+, CD8+, or CD8+CD57+ T cells (not recorded which) from PBMCs. These receptors all come from a human donor in good health.

Note on this clonotype: Being one base from a much bigger clone, this may be a read error. The CDR3 region has the DNA TGTGCCTGCGGGCAAGCTACCAGGGCGTATGGCTATGGCTACACCTTC. This codes for CACGQATRAYGYGYTF. The chain couples TRBV6-1 to TRBJ1-2; tentative D call: TRBD1 (5 bases). The CDR3 has 16 residues. Germline V CDR1 and CDR2: MNHNS, SASEGT. Trimming shortened V by 11 bases and J by 4 bases, and 26 bases separated the two germline ends.

This chain uses TRBV4-1 with TRBJ2-5; either TRBD1 or TRBD2 may fit D (5 bases each). V gave up 0 bases and J gave up 7 bases, with 6 bases separating them. The germline V gene encodes CDR1 MGHRA and CDR2 YSYEKL. This CDR3 contains 12 residues. CDR3 sequence: CASSQDGGTQYF. As DNA, the CDR3 is TGCGCCAGCAGCCAAGATGGGGGGACCCAGTACTTC.

The V gene is TRBV7-3, the J gene TRBJ2-7; 8 positions match TRBD2. CDR3 length equals 15 residues. Germline CDR1 is SGHTA and CDR2 is FQGTGA. Losses at the gene ends were 2 bases for V and 0 bases for J; bases not matched to a gene: 3. This CDR3 reads CASSLEGTSSYEQYF. The CDR3 nucleotides are TGTGCCAGCAGCTTAGAGGGGACTAGCTCCTACGAGCAGTACTTC.

This chain joins TRBV7-2 and TRBJ1-2; 8 positions agree with TRBD1. From germline, CDR1 is SGHTA and CDR2 FQGNSA. J was trimmed by 9 bases and V by 1 base; bases with no gene match: 10. CDR3 length equals 15 residues. CDR3 nucleotides: TGTGCCAGCAGCTTAGTATCCGGGACAGGAATAAGCTACACCTTC. It yields the protein CASSLVSGTGISYTF.

The chain couples TRBV3-1 to TRBJ2-1, with 7 bases lining up with TRBD1. J lost 14 bases, V lost 4 bases, and 5 bases had no gene match. The CDR3 extends over 11 amino acids. In germline, CDR1 is LGHDT, CDR2 YNNKEL (reference sequence). CDR3 DNA sequence: TGTGCCAGCAGCCTCGGGACAGATGAGTTCTTC. Translating it yields CASSLGTDEFF.

The chain has TRBV24-1 and TRBJ2-3; D is undetermined. Germline V gives CDR1 KGHDR, CDR2 SFDVKD. V was pared by 3 bases and J by 2 bases, with 5 bases between. The length of the CDR3 is 13 residues. The CDR3 region is CATSDGHTDTQYF. DNA for the CDR3: TGTGCCACCAGTGATGGCCACACAGATACGCAGTATTTT.

The chain joins TRBV7-2 to TRBJ1-2; D may be TRBD1 (6 bases). Germline V gene lookup returns CDR1 SGHTA and CDR2 FQGNSA. With 6 bases removed from V and 7 bases from J, the gap between germline ends came to 12 bases. This CDR3 is built from 12 residues. Written as DNA, the CDR3 is TGTGCCAGCAGTGAACAGGGTTTTGGCTACACCTTC. The encoded protein is CASSEQGFGYTF.

Of note for this clonotype: In this CDR3 the conserved last residue, phenylalanine or tryptophan, is missing, so a read error is likely. J is TRBJ2-1 and V is TRBV11-2; 7 bases are shared with TRBD2. The CDR3 consists of 13 residues. CDR1 and CDR2 (germline): SGHAT, FQNNGV. The CDR3 DNA reads as TGCGCCAGCAGCTTAGATCGGGGGGATGAGCAGTTCTCC. Translating it yields CASSLDRGDEQFS.

This clonotype showed up many times. Its ends do not fully match the called genes, so a read error is possible. The V gene is TRBV7-6, the J gene TRBJ1-4, with TRBD1 matching over 10 bases. CDR1 and CDR2 (germline): SGHVS, FNYEAQ. This CDR3 is built from 17 residues. The CDR3 reads CVSSLGGQGRTNEKLFF. CDR3 coding DNA: TGTGTCAGCAGCTTAGGGGGACAGGGGAGGACTAATGAAAAACTGTTTTTT.

CDR3 in DNA: TGTGCCACCAGAGGGGGGGCAGGGAGCACTGAAGCTTTCTTT. Its protein product is CATRGGAGSTEAFF. The genes are TRBV15 and TRBJ1-1; the D gene is possibly TRBD1 (6 bases). Germline loops: CDR1 LNHNV, CDR2 YYDKDF (reference sequence). Deletions cut 6 bases from V and 4 bases from J, with 15 bases between. This CDR3 spans 14 amino acids. The full variable domain, completed using reference TRBV15 and TRBJ1-1, is DAMVIQNPRYQVTQFGKPVTLSCSQTLNHNVMYWYQQKSSQAPKLLFHYYDKDFNNEADTPDNFQSRRPNTSFCFLDIRSPGLGDTAMYLCATRGGAGSTEAFFGQGTRLTVV.

The sample holds many counts of this clonotype. This chain connects TRBV6-5 to TRBJ2-7; 7 bases are a match to TRBD2. The CDR3 is 16 amino acids. Germline V lookup: CDR1 MNHEY, CDR2 SVGAGI. The V gene end was trimmed by 4 bases and the J gene end by 4 bases; junction bases not matched to a gene: 13. CDR3 DNA sequence: TGTGCCAGCAGTTCGTCACGACCGGGGGGAGGGTACGAGCAGTACTTC. Its translation is CASSSSRPGGGYEQYF.

This clonotype was seen repeatedly, ten times or more. V usage is TRBV6-2 or TRBV6-3 and J usage is TRBJ1-6; D is unresolved. The CDR3 runs 17 residues. V dropped 0 bases and J dropped 4 bases, with 13 bases sitting between them. Germline CDR1 reads MNHEY; CDR2 reads SVGEGT. The CDR3 nucleotides read TGTGCCAGCAGTTACTCCGCGCGGGGAGGGTATAATTCACCCCTCCACTTT. Translating gives CASSYSARGGYNSPLHF.

This clonotype appeared many times. V usage is TRBV6-1 and J usage is TRBJ1-5; a weak D match, TRBD1 (6 bases). Germline V gene sequence: CDR1 MNHNS, CDR2 SASEGT. This CDR3 comprises 14 residues. Between the trimmed V and J ends, which lost 7 bases and 4 bases, there was a span of 14 bases. The CDR3 DNA follows: TGTGCCAGCACAATGACAGGCTGGAATCAGCCCCAGCATTTT. Protein: CASTMTGWNQPQHF.

The V call is TRBV5-5, the J call TRBJ1-5; the D gene is possibly TRBD1 (6 bases). The CDR3 length is 15 residues. The germline V gene has CDR1 SGHKS and CDR2 YYEKEE (reference sequence). V lost 4 bases and J lost 3, with 14 bases in between. The CDR3: CASSPTQGHNQPQHF. The CDR3 nucleotides read TGTGCCAGCAGCCCTACACAGGGACACAATCAGCCCCAGCATTTT.

This chain links TRBV6-2 or TRBV6-3 with TRBJ2-5, with D possibly being TRBD2 (5 bases). This CDR3 spans 15 amino acids. V gave up 0 bases and J gave up 5 bases, with 13 bases separating them. Per germline, CDR1 MNHEY and CDR2 SVGEGT. This chain's CDR3 is CASSYSGLGRETQYF. CDR3 in DNA: TGTGCCAGCAGTTACTCTGGACTCGGGCGGGAGACCCAGTACTTC.

The chain recombines TRBV20-1 with TRBJ2-7; 8 bases are shared with TRBD2. Looked up from germline, CDR1 is DFQATT and CDR2 is SNEGSKA (reference sequence). V lost 6 bases to trimming and J lost 5 bases; unmatched junction nucleotides: 9. The CDR3 sequence is 13 residues long. CDR3 DNA sequence: TGCAGTGCCATCAGCGGGAGTGTCGACGAGCAGTACTTC. Protein sequence: CSAISGSVDEQYF.

About this clonotype itself: This clone may be a read error of a much larger clone one base away. This chain links TRBV9 with TRBJ2-7, with D tentatively TRBD1 (6 bases). Germline-derived CDR1 and CDR2 are SGDLS and YYNGEE. The V gene lost 4 bases and the J gene lost 9 bases, with 20 bases spanning the gap. The CDR3 loop spans 14 amino acids. The CDR3 bases are TGTGCCAGCAGCCCAGGGGCAGCCCGCGGTGGGCAGTACTTC. Its protein is CASSPGAARGGQYF. Full variable domain (remainder filled in from reference TRBV9 and TRBJ2-7): DSGVTQTPKHLITATGQRVTLRCSPRSGDLSVYWYQQSLDQGLQFLIQYYNGEERAKGNILERFSAQQFPDLHSELNLSSLELGDSALYFCASSPGAARGGQYFGPGTRLTVT.

This clonotype appeared once. The V call is TRBV5-4, the J call TRBJ1-2; no clear D. Germline V gives CDR1 SGHNT, CDR2 YYREEE (reference sequence). The CDR3 extends over 15 amino acids. Trimming stripped 0 bases from V and 2 bases from J, with 11 bases between. CDR3 in amino acids: CASSLAGTRNYGYTF. In DNA form, the CDR3 reads TGTGCCAGCAGCTTGGCAGGTACGCGGAACTATGGCTACACCTTC.

This clonotype has at least ten counts. V usage is TRBV20-1 and J usage is TRBJ1-2; weak D call: TRBD1 (6 bases). V lost 8 bases, J lost 4 bases, and 26 bases lay in between. Germline CDR1 and CDR2: DFQATT and SNEGSKA (reference sequence). This CDR3 is 16 amino acids long. The CDR3 DNA is TGCAGTAAAAGGGGCGGGGGCCTAACTAAGAGCTATGGCTACACCTTC. Amino acids: CSKRGGGLTKSYGYTF.

The gene calls are TRBV2 and TRBJ2-4; the match to TRBD1 covers 7 bases. The length of the CDR3 is 16 residues. Germline V gives CDR1 SNHLY, CDR2 FYNNEI. The J segment lost 0 bases and the V segment lost 3 bases, leaving 5 bases of the junction unmatched. CDR3 DNA: TGTGCCAGCAGTGATTGGACAGGCCTAGCCAAAAACATTCAGTACTTC. The encoded protein is CASSDWTGLAKNIQYF.

This clonotype was detected many times. CDR3 coding DNA: TGCAGTGCCAGGACAGGGGGTCAGCCCCAGCATTTT. Translation gives CSARTGGQPQHF. The V gene is TRBV20-1, the J gene TRBJ1-5; 10 positions agree with TRBD1. Trimming at V came to 6 bases and at J to 6 bases, leaving 2 bases not matched to a gene. Germline lookup yields CDR1 DFQATT and CDR2 SNEGSKA (reference sequence). The CDR3 is 12 residues long.

This clonotype was counted many times. This rearrangement joins TRBV2 to TRBJ1-5; the match to TRBD1 covers 7 bases. The CDR3 loop spans 13 amino acids. CDR1 and CDR2 from the germline V gene are SNHLY and FYNNEI. J lost 4 bases, V lost 6 bases, and 3 bases had no gene match. CDR3 region: CASRPTGNQPQHF. The CDR3, as DNA: TGTGCCAGCAGGCCGACAGGGAATCAGCCCCAGCATTTT.

The rearrangement links TRBV19 to TRBJ1-2; D call uncertain. CDR1 LNHDA and CDR2 SQIVND come from the germline V gene (reference sequence). Trimming cost V 4 bases and J 8 bases, with 14 bases left between them. This CDR3 is built from 13 residues. The CDR3 nucleotides read TGTGCCAGTAGTAGCCAAAAGGGTTTGGGCTACACCTTC. Protein: CASSSQKGLGYTF.

This sequence joins TRBV5-1 and TRBJ2-3; tentatively, D is TRBD2 (6 bases). V was shortened by 1 base and J by 2 bases, with 14 bases between the two germline ends. CDR3 length: 16 residues. CDR1 is SGHRS, CDR2 YFSETQ, per germline. The CDR3 region is CASSLSGRGFTDTQYF. CDR3 DNA sequence: TGCGCCAGCAGCTTGTCCGGGCGGGGTTTCACAGATACGCAGTATTTT.

The rearrangement links TRBV5-1 to TRBJ2-7, with TRBD1 matching over 11 bases. There are 14 residues in the CDR3. With 4 bases clipped from V and 4 bases from J, the junction kept 4 bases outside the gene matches. The germline V gene has CDR1 SGHRS and CDR2 YFSETQ. CDR3 region: CASSGQGAIYEQYF. CDR3 bases: TGCGCCAGCAGCGGACAGGGGGCGATTTACGAGCAGTACTTC.

This clonotype was seen more than once but under ten times. This chain connects TRBV20-1 to TRBJ2-6; D not certain. Between the trimmed V and J ends, which lost 5 bases and 0 bases, there was a span of 11 bases. Germline assignment: CDR1 DFQATT and CDR2 SNEGSKA (reference sequence). The CDR3 is made up of 15 amino acids. The CDR3 sequence: CSAPSAPSGANVLTF. DNA for the CDR3: TGCAGTGCTCCCTCGGCGCCCTCTGGGGCCAACGTCCTGACTTTC.